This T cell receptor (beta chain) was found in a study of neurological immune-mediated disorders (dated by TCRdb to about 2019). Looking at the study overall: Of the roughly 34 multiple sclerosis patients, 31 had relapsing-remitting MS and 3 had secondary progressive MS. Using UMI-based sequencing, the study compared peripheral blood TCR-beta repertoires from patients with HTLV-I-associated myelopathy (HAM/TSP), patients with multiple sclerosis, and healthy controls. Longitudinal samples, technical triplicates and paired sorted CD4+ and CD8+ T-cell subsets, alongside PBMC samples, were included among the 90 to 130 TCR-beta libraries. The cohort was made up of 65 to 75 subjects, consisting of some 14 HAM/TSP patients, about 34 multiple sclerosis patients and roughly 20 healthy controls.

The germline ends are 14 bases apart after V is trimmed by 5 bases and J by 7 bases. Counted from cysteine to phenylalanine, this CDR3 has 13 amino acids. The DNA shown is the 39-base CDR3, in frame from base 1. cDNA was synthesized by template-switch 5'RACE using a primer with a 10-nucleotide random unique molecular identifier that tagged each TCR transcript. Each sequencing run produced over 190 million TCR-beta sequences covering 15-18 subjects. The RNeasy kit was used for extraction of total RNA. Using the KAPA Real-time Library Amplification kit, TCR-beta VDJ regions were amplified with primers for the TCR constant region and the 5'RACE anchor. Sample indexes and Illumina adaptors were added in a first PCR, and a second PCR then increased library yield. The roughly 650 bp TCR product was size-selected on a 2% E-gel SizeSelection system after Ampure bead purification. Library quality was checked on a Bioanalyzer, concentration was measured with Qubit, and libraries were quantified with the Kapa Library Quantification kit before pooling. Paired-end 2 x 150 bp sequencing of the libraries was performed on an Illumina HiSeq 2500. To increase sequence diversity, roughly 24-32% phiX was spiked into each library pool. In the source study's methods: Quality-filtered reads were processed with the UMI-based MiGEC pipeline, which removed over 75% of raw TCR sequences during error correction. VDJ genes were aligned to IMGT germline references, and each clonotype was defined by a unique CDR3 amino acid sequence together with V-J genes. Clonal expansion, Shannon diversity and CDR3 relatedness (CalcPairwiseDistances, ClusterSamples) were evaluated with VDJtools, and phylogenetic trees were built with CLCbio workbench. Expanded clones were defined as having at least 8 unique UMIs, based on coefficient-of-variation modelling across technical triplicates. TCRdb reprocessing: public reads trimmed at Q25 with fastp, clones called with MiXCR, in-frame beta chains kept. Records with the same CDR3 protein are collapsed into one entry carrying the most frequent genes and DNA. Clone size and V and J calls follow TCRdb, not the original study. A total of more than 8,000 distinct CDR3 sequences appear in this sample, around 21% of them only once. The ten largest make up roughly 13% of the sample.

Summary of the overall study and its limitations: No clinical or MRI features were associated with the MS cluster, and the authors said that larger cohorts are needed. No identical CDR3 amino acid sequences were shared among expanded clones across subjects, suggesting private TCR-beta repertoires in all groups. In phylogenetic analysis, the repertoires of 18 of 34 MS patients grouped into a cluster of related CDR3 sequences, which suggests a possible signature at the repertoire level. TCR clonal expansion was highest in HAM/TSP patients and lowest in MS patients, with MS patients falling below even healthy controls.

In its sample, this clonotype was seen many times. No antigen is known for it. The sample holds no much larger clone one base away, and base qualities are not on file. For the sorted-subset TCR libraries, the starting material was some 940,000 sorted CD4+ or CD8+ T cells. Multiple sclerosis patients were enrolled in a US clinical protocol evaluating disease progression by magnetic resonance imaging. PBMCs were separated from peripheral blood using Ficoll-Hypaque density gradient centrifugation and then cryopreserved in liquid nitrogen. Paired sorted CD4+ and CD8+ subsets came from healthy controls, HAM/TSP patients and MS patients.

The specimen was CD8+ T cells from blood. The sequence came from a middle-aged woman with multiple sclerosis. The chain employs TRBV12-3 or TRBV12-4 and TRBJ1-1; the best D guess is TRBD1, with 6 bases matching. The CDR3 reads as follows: CASSTPGHYEAFF. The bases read TGTGCCAGCAGTACCCCGGGACACTATGAAGCTTTCTTT.